Each of the 7 T cell receptor beta chains below was sequenced from the same sample in a study of shared clonotypes between healthy human individuals. Measured with immunoSEQ multiplex PCR; TCRdb has only the in-frame clones, and not every one. In the table there are under 1,100,000 clones, around 78% of which are singletons. The sample was memory CD4+ T cells from PBMCs. Subset meaning: CD45RA-negative fraction. The receptors come from a man between 18 and 29 years old in good health. Some clones in this sample may be carry-over from other donors' samples.

This clone appeared a few times. The chain recombines TRBV11-2 with TRBJ2-7, with D possibly being TRBD1 (6 bases). V was pared by 5 bases and J by 4 bases, with 18 bases between. The CDR3 covers 15 residues. The germline V gene has CDR1 SGHAT and CDR2 FQNNGV. The CDR3 protein is CASSRNRGHSYEQYF. CDR3 in DNA: TGTGCCAGCAGCCGTAATCGGGGACACAGTTACGAGCAGTACTTC.

V usage is TRBV7-3 and J usage is TRBJ2-5; 9 nucleotides match TRBD1. Germline V gene lookup returns CDR1 SGHTA and CDR2 FQGTGA. The V gene end was trimmed by 5 bases and the J gene end by 5 bases; junction bases not matched to a gene: 12. There are 16 residues in the CDR3. The CDR3 DNA reads as TGTGCCAGCAGCCCCCACGGTGGGACAGGGCTGGAGACCCAGTACTTC. Translation gives CASSPHGGTGLETQYF. The full variable domain, with the rest looked up from reference TRBV7-3 and TRBJ2-5, is GAGVSQTPSNKVTEKGKYVELRCDPISGHTALYWYRQSLGQGPEFLIYFQGTGAADDSGLPNDRFFAVRPEGSVSTLKIQRTERGDSAVYLCASSPHGGTGLETQYFGPGTRLLVL.

This chain joins TRBV29-1 and TRBJ2-1, with 11 nucleotides matching TRBD2. J gave up 5 bases and V 8 bases, and 23 bases lay outside the gene matches. From germline, CDR1 is SQVTM and CDR2 ANQGSEA. This CDR3 has 19 amino acids. The CDR3 sequence: CSSVEIPPSGRSLNNEQFF. In nucleotides, the CDR3 is TGCAGCAGCGTTGAGATTCCCCCTAGCGGGAGGTCGTTGAACAATGAGCAGTTCTTC.

In this sample, this clone turned up many times. This rearrangement joins TRBV2 to TRBJ2-1; D is ambiguous. Between the trimmed V and J ends, which lost 4 bases and 5 bases, there was a span of 3 bases. Germline V gene lookup returns CDR1 SNHLY and CDR2 FYNNEI. The CDR3 runs 11 residues. CDR3 nucleotides: TGTGCCAGCAGTGTAGACAATGAGCAGTTCTTC. Protein: CASSVDNEQFF.

V is TRBV28 and J is TRBJ1-5; unclear D gene. This CDR3 contains 14 residues. Trimming removed 3 bases from V and 5 bases from J, with 11 bases in between. Germline lookup yields CDR1 MDHEN and CDR2 SYDVKM. As DNA, the CDR3 is TGTGCCAGCAGTTTTATGAACCCTGATCAGCCCCAGCATTTT. This encodes CASSFMNPDQPQHF.

The chain joins TRBV4-2 to TRBJ2-3; D unresolved. CDR3 length equals 16 residues. Germline CDR1 and CDR2: LGHNA and YNFKEQ. Trimming took off 1 base at V and 2 bases at J, with 13 bases between the two ends. CDR3 sequence: CASSQGAQTHTDTQYF. In DNA form, the CDR3 reads TGTGCCAGCAGCCAAGGGGCCCAGACCCACACAGATACGCAGTATTTT.

The J gene is TRBJ2-7, the V gene TRBV5-6; a weak D match, TRBD2 (5 bases). Germline V gene data show CDR1 as SGHDT and CDR2 as YYEEEE. The V and J ends lost 6 bases and 6 bases respectively, with 13 bases between them. The CDR3 is made up of 12 amino acids. CDR3 DNA sequence: TGTGCCAGCACGTGGGCAGGAGGCGAGCAGTACTTC. Translated: CASTWAGGEQYF.